The next 2 T cell receptor beta chains were all read from a single sample in a study of blood T cell repertoires in COVID-19. Repertoires were generated with immunoSEQ multiplex PCR, while TCRdb's copy carries only in-frame clones and drops some. Altogether 190,000 or so clones are present, 85% to 90% being singletons, with the ten largest covering just under 0.9%. Source material: peripheral blood. These receptors were obtained from a young woman who had recovered from COVID-19.

The chain joins TRBV7-2 to TRBJ2-6, with 7 bases aligning to TRBD1. Losses at the gene ends were 0 bases for V and 0 bases for J; bases not matched to a gene: 2. The CDR3 consists of 17 residues. CDR1 and CDR2 from the germline V gene are SGHTA and FQGNSA. The chain's CDR3 is CASSLAPGGSGANVLTF. The CDR3 coding sequence is TGTGCCAGCAGCTTAGCCCCAGGGGGCTCTGGGGCCAACGTCCTGACTTTC.

The CDR3 region has the DNA TGTGCCAGCAGCTCTGGACTACGCACAGATACGCAGTATTTT. Protein product: CASSSGLRTDTQYF. The chain employs TRBV7-2 and TRBJ2-3; the D gene is possibly TRBD2 (6 bases). The CDR3 covers 14 residues. Germline CDR1 reads SGHTA; CDR2 reads FQGNSA. The V end was cut by 4 bases, the J end by 1 base, with 9 bases between.